Presented here are 18 T cell receptor beta chains from one specimen sequenced in a study of cytomegalovirus exposure and HLA in healthy donors. The PCR had 60 Vbeta and 13 Jbeta primers. TCRdb's copy holds only in-frame clones and misses some; the assay was immunoSEQ multiplex PCR. The sample gives about 120,000 clones, 8.5% to 10% of which show up once; approximately 3% is in the top ten. Sequencing was done on a sample of PBMCs. The receptors here all came from a man aged 30 to 39 in good health and CMV-seronegative.

This clone was seen a handful of times. J is TRBJ2-1 and V is TRBV7-2; 11 bases match TRBD2. This CDR3 has 17 residues. Germline-derived CDR1 and CDR2 are SGHTA and FQGNSA. V lost 5 bases and J lost 3; bases outside the gene matches: 9. The CDR3 nucleotides are TGTGCCAGCAGCCCAACCCGGCTAGCGGGGGGCTACAATGAGCAGTTCTTC. This sequence encodes CASSPTRLAGGYNEQFF. The full variable domain, in which reference TRBV7-2 and TRBJ2-1 provide the parts outside the CDR3, is GAGVSQSPSNKVTEKGKDVELRCDPISGHTALYWYRQSLGQGLEFLIYFQGNSAPDKSGLPSDRFSAERTGGSVSTLTIQRTQQEDSAVYLCASSPTRLAGGYNEQFFGPGTRLTVL.

The genes are TRBV27 and TRBJ2-3; 8 positions match TRBD2. J gave up 3 bases and V 7 bases, and 6 bases lay outside the gene matches. The CDR3 extends over 14 amino acids. Per germline, CDR1 MNHEY and CDR2 SMNVEV (reference sequence). CDR3 nucleotides: TGTGCCAGCAAGAAGCGGGAGAAAACAGATACGCAGTATTTT. Translating it yields CASKKREKTDTQYF.

The chain uses TRBV7-8 and TRBJ2-5, with a possible D match to TRBD2 (5 bases). The better agreement between TRBJ2-7 and the DNA end casts doubt on the J call. This CDR3 comprises 13 residues. Per germline, CDR1 SGHVS and CDR2 FQNEAQ. The CDR3 is CASSLRVVYEQYF. Here the CDR3 DNA reads TGTGCCAGCAGCTTGAGGGTGGTCTACGAGCAGTACTTC.

The rearrangement uses TRBV11-3 and TRBJ1-1; no definite D call. V lost 5 bases, J lost 3 bases, and 7 bases lay in between. CDR1 is SGHNT, CDR2 YENEEA, per germline. This CDR3 spans 12 amino acids. In nucleotides, the CDR3 is TGTGCCAGCAGCAGTCAGTACACTGAAGCTTTCTTT. It translates to CASSSQYTEAFF.

The chain recombines TRBV9 with TRBJ2-1, with D tentatively TRBD2 (6 bases). Germline assignment: CDR1 SGDLS and CDR2 YYNGEE. This CDR3 contains 15 residues. The V and J ends lost 0 bases and 3 bases respectively, with 10 bases between them. CDR3 sequence reads: CASSVAGELYNEQFF. The CDR3 DNA is TGTGCCAGCAGCGTAGCGGGGGAACTCTACAATGAGCAGTTCTTC.

V usage is TRBV19 and J usage is TRBJ2-7, with 9 bases fitting TRBD2. The germline CDR1 and CDR2 sequences are LNHDA and SQIVND (reference sequence). The CDR3 spans 16 residues. V lost 4 bases, J lost 0 bases, and 7 bases stayed unmatched. CDR3 sequence: CASSRVAGDSSYEQYF. The CDR3 DNA follows: TGTGCCAGTAGTAGGGTAGCGGGGGATAGCTCCTACGAGCAGTACTTC.

This clone was recorded a few times. The J gene is TRBJ1-1, the V gene TRBV19; D perhaps matches TRBD1 (5 bases). Germline CDR1 and CDR2: LNHDA and SQIVND (reference sequence). The CDR3 spans 14 residues. V lost 2 bases and J lost 2, with 9 bases in between. The CDR3 reads CASSIRQTNTEAFF. DNA of the CDR3: TGTGCCAGTAGTATAAGACAGACCAACACTGAAGCTTTCTTT. The full variable domain, with the rest looked up from reference TRBV19 and TRBJ1-1, is DGGITQSPKYLFRKEGQNVTLSCEQNLNHDAMYWYRQDPGQGLRLIYYSQIVNDFQKGDIAEGYSVSREKKESFPLTVTSAQKNPTAFYLCASSIRQTNTEAFFGQGTRLTVV.

In its sample, this clone was seen a few times. V and J are TRBV19 and TRBJ1-1; 9 bases map to TRBD1. The CDR3 contains 14 residues. Losses at the gene ends were 6 bases for V and 4 bases for J; bases not matched to a gene: 6. The germline gives CDR1 LNHDA, CDR2 SQIVND (reference sequence). CDR3 in DNA: TGTGCCAGTAGCCCGACAGGGGGGGCCACTGAAGCTTTCTTT. Its translation: CASSPTGGATEAFF. Using reference TRBV19 and TRBJ1-1 for the parts outside the CDR3, the full variable domain is DGGITQSPKYLFRKEGQNVTLSCEQNLNHDAMYWYRQDPGQGLRLIYYSQIVNDFQKGDIAEGYSVSREKKESFPLTVTSAQKNPTAFYLCASSPTGGATEAFFGQGTRLTVV.

This clone was counted between two and nine times. V and J are TRBV5-8 and TRBJ1-1; D perhaps matches TRBD1 (6 bases). Germline-derived CDR1 and CDR2 are SGHTS and YDEGEE. This CDR3 is built from 17 residues. V lost 4 bases to trimming and J lost 0 bases, with 19 bases between them. CDR3: CASSQGGGRRMNTEAFF. The CDR3 DNA follows: TGTGCCAGCAGCCAAGGGGGGGGAAGGCGGATGAACACTGAAGCTTTCTTT.

V and J are TRBV4-1 and TRBJ2-5, with D unclear. This CDR3 contains 11 residues. With 5 bases removed from V and 3 bases from J, the gap between germline ends came to 4 bases. Germline values: CDR1 MGHRA, CDR2 YSYEKL. DNA of the CDR3: TGCGCCAGCAGCATAAAAGAGACCCAGTACTTC. Its translation: CASSIKETQYF.

In the case of this clone: The junction departs from germline at one end; a sequencing error may be responsible. The CDR3: CDWSGGGYFMKTEAFF. The CDR3, as DNA: TGTGACTGGAGTGGAGGAGGTTACTTCATGAAAACTGAAGCTTTCTTT. The chain links TRBV30 to TRBJ1-1; no firm D call. Germline values: CDR1 GTSNPN, CDR2 SVGIG (reference sequence). The CDR3 runs to 16 residues.

This clone turned up a few times. The chain links TRBV16 to TRBJ2-7; 8 bases are shared with TRBD2. V shed 2 bases and J 3 bases; nucleotides not matched to a gene: 9. CDR3 length equals 16 residues. Germline lookup yields CDR1 KGHSY and CDR2 FQNENV. The CDR3 DNA reads TGTGCCAGCAGCCAAGCCTCCGGTGCGGGGGGCTACGAGCAGTACTTC. This sequence encodes CASSQASGAGGYEQYF. The full variable domain, in which reference TRBV16 and TRBJ2-7 provide the parts outside the CDR3, is GEEVAQTPKHLVRGEGQKAKLYCAPIKGHSYVFWYQQVLKNEFKFLISFQNENVFDETGMPKERFSAKCLPNSPCSLEIQATKLEDSAVYFCASSQASGAGGYEQYFGPGTRLTVT.

This clone occurred many times. This chain uses TRBV2 with TRBJ1-5, with D tentatively TRBD1 (5 bases). The germline V gene has CDR1 SNHLY and CDR2 FYNNEI. CDR3 length: 15 residues. V lost 7 bases and J 2 bases, leaving 15 bases between the germline ends. The CDR3, as DNA: TGTGCCAGCACTATGGGCAGGGTTGGCAATCAGCCCCAGCATTTT. This codes for CASTMGRVGNQPQHF. Supplemented by reference TRBV2 and TRBJ1-5, the full variable domain reads EPEVTQTPSHQVTQMGQEVILRCVPISNHLYFYWYRQILGQKVEFLVSFYNNEISEKSEIFDDQFSVERPDGSNFTLKIRSTKLEDSAMYFCASTMGRVGNQPQHFGDGTRLSIL.

This chain uses TRBV2 with TRBJ2-2; 8 bases fit TRBD2. This CDR3 region has 14 residues. V gave up 8 bases and J gave up 2 bases; unmatched junction bases: 4. Germline CDR1 SNHLY, CDR2 FYNNEI. In nucleotides, the CDR3 is TGTGCCAGCCGGGGGACTAGTAACACCGGGGAGCTGTTTTTT. Its translation: CASRGTSNTGELFF.

The chain carries TRBV19 and TRBJ2-5; possibly TRBD2 for D (5 bases). The germline gives CDR1 LNHDA, CDR2 SQIVND (reference sequence). V was cut by 4 bases and J by 2 bases, with 20 bases left in between. This CDR3 spans 17 amino acids. For the CDR3, the DNA is TGTGCCAGTAGTAACGGCCGTTTGGGGAGATTTCAAGAGACCCAGTACTTC. Protein product: CASSNGRLGRFQETQYF.

This clone has more than one count but fewer than ten. The V gene is TRBV5-1, the J gene TRBJ1-1, with 11 bases fitting TRBD1. Losses at the gene ends were 0 bases for V and 5 bases for J; bases not matched to a gene: 3. CDR1 and CDR2 (germline): SGHRS, YFSETQ. The CDR3 has 15 residues. For the CDR3, the DNA is TGCGCCAGCAGCTTGGGGGGGACAGGGGGTACTGAAGCTTTCTTT. The encoded protein is CASSLGGTGGTEAFF. The full variable domain, completed using reference TRBV5-1 and TRBJ1-1, is KAGVTQTPRYLIKTRGQQVTLSCSPISGHRSVSWYQQTPGQGLQFLFEYFSETQRNKGNFPGRFSGRQFSNSRSEMNVSTLELGDSALYLCASSLGGTGGTEAFFGQGTRLTVV.

This clone was seen a few times. V and J are TRBV10-3 and TRBJ1-2, with 8 bases matching TRBD1. Germline CDR1 is ENHRY and CDR2 is SYGVKD. The CDR3 spans 13 residues. Trimming removed 3 bases from V and 6 bases from J; junction bases left unmatched: 3. CDR3 DNA sequence: TGTGCCATCAGTGACAGGGGGCCGGATGGCTACACCTTC. Its protein is CAISDRGPDGYTF.

This clone occurred a few times. V and J are TRBV6-5 and TRBJ2-7; TRBD2 is a possible D gene (5 bases). CDR1 is MNHEY, CDR2 SVGAGI, per germline. Trimming took off 3 bases at V and 7 bases at J, with 13 bases between the two ends. There are 13 residues in the CDR3. The CDR3 DNA reads as TGTGCCAGCAGTTATTCCACCACGGGGGAGCAGTACTTC. Translating gives CASSYSTTGEQYF.